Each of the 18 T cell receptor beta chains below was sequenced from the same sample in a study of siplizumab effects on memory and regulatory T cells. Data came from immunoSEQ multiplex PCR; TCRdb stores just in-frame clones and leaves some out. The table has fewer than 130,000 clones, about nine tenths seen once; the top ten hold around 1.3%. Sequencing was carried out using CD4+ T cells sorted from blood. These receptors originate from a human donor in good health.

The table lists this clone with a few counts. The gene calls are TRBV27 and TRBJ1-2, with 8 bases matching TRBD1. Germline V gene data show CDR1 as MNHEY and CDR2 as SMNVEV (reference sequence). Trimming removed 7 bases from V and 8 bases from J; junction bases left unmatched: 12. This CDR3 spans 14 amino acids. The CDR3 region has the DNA TGTGCCAGCAACCCTCGGACAGGGTCGAGGGGCTACACCTTC. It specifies CASNPRTGSRGYTF.

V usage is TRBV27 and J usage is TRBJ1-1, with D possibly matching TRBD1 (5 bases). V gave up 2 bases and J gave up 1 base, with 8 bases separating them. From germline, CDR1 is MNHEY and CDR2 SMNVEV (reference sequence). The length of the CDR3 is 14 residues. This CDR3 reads CASSLRQGNTEAFF. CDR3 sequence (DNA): TGTGCCAGCAGTTTACGGCAGGGGAACACTGAAGCTTTCTTT.

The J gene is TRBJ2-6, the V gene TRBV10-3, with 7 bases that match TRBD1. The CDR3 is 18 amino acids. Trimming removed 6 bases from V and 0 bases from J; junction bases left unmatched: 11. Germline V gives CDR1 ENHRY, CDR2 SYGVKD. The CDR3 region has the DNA TGTGCCATCAGCAGAACGGGACAGCCCACCTCTGGGGCCAACGTCCTGACTTTC. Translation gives CAISRTGQPTSGANVLTF.

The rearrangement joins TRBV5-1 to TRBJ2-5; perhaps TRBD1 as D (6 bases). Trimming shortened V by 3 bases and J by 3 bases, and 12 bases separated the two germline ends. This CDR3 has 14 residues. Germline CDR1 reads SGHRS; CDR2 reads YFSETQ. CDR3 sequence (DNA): TGCGCCAGCAGCTCCCAGGGGACCAAAGAGACCCAGTACTTC. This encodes CASSSQGTKETQYF.

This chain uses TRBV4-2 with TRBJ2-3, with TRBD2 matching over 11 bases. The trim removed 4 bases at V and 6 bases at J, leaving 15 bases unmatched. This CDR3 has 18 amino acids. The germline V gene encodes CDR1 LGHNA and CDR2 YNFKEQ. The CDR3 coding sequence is TGTGCCAGCAGCCGCAGACTAGCGGGGCTCTCCCACCCCGATACGCAGTATTTT. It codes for CASSRRLAGLSHPDTQYF.

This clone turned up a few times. CDR3 coding DNA: TGTGCCAGCAGTGATTTGGCAGGGGGCAAGTACTTC. Amino acid sequence: CASSDLAGGKYF. This chain connects TRBV2 to TRBJ2-7; 8 bases align to TRBD1. There are 12 residues in the CDR3. The trim removed 3 bases at V and 11 bases at J, leaving 6 bases unmatched. From germline, CDR1 is SNHLY and CDR2 FYNNEI.

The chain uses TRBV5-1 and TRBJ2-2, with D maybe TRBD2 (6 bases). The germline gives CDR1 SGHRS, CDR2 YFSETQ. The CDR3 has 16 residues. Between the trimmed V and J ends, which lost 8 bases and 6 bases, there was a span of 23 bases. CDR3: CASSRRPGEVSGELFF. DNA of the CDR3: TGCGCCAGTTCACGGCGGCCGGGAGAGGTATCCGGGGAGCTGTTTTTT. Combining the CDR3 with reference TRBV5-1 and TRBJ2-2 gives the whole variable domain KAGVTQTPRYLIKTRGQQVTLSCSPISGHRSVSWYQQTPGQGLQFLFEYFSETQRNKGNFPGRFSGRQFSNSRSEMNVSTLELGDSALYLCASSRRPGEVSGELFFGEGSRLTVL.

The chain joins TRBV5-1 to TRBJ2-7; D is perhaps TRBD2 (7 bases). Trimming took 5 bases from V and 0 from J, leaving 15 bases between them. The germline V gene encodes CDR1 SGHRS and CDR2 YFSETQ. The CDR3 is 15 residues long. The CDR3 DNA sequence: TGCGCCAGCAGGCCGGGGGGCGGGCGCTCCTACGAGCAGTACTTC. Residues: CASRPGGGRSYEQYF.

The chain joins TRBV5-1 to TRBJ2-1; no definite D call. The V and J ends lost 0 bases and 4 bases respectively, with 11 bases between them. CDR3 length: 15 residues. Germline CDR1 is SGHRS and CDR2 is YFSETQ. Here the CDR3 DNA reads TGCGCCAGCAGCTTGGTTCCGGGTTCTTACAATGAGCAGTTCTTC. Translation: CASSLVPGSYNEQFF.

CDR3 protein: CASSLGGQGSPLHF. CDR3 DNA sequence: TGCGCCAGCAGCTTGGGGGGACAGGGATCACCCCTCCACTTT. This chain uses TRBV5-1 with TRBJ1-6, with 9 bases lining up with TRBD1. The CDR3 has 14 amino acids. V lost 0 bases and J lost 10; bases outside the gene matches: 2. Germline assignment: CDR1 SGHRS and CDR2 YFSETQ. The full variable domain, its missing parts supplied by reference TRBV5-1 and TRBJ1-6, is KAGVTQTPRYLIKTRGQQVTLSCSPISGHRSVSWYQQTPGQGLQFLFEYFSETQRNKGNFPGRFSGRQFSNSRSEMNVSTLELGDSALYLCASSLGGQGSPLHFGNGTRLTVT.

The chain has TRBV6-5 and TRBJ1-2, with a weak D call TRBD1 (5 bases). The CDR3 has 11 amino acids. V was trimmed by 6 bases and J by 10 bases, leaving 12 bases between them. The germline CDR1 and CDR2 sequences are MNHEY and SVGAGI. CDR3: CASSNGHDYTF. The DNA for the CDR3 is TGTGCCAGCAGCAACGGACACGACTACACCTTC.

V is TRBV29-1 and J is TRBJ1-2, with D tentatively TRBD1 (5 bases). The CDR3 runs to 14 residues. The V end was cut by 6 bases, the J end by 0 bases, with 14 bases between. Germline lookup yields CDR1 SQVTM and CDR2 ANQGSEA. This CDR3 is CSVSRDLANYGYTF. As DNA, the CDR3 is TGCAGCGTCTCCAGGGACTTAGCTAACTATGGCTACACCTTC.

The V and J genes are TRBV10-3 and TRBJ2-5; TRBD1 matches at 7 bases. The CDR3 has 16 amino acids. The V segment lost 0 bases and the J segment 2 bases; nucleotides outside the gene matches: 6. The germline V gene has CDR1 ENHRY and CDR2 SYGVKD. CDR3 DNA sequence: TGTGCCATCAGTGAGTCAGGGGGCACAGCACAAGAGACCCAGTACTTC. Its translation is CAISESGGTAQETQYF.

The CDR3 DNA reads TGTGCTAGTGGACCTAGACAGGACACTACGAAGCAGTACTTC. It codes for CASGPRQDTTKQYF. The chain couples TRBV12-5 to TRBJ2-7; D is possibly TRBD1 (6 bases). Trimming removed 6 bases from V and 8 bases from J, with 20 bases in between. CDR3 size: 14 residues. CDR1 is LGHNT and CDR2 is FRNRAP in the germline V gene.

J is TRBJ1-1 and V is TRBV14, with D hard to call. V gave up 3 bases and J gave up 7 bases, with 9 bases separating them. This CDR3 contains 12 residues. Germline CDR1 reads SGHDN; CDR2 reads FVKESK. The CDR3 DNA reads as TGTGCCAGCAGCCAGCGAGGGATTGAAGCTTTCTTT. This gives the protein CASSQRGIEAFF.

The CDR3 DNA reads TGTGCCAGCAGTACGCGATTATCCCTAGGGGAAAAACTGTTTTTT. The encoded protein is CASSTRLSLGEKLFF. V and J are TRBV27 and TRBJ1-4; D gene ambiguous. This CDR3 spans 15 amino acids. V dropped 5 bases and J dropped 8 bases, with 18 bases sitting between them. The V gene's germline CDR1 is MNHEY and CDR2 SMNVEV (reference sequence). Full variable domain (missing parts from reference TRBV27 and TRBJ1-4): EAQVTQNPRYLITVTGKKLTVTCSQNMNHEYMSWYRQDPGLGLRQIYYSMNVEVTDKGDVPEGYKVSRKEKRNFPLILESPSPNQTSLYFCASSTRLSLGEKLFFGSGTQLSVL.

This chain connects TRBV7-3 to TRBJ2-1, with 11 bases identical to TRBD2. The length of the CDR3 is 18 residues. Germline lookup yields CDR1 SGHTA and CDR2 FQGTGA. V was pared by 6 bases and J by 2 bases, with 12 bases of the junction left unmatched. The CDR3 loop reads CASSIRSQTSGTYNEQFF. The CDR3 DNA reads TGTGCCAGCAGTATACGATCACAGACTAGCGGGACCTACAATGAGCAGTTCTTC. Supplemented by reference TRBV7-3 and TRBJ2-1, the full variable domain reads GAGVSQTPSNKVTEKGKYVELRCDPISGHTALYWYRQSLGQGPEFLIYFQGTGAADDSGLPNDRFFAVRPEGSVSTLKIQRTERGDSAVYLCASSIRSQTSGTYNEQFFGPGTRLTVL.

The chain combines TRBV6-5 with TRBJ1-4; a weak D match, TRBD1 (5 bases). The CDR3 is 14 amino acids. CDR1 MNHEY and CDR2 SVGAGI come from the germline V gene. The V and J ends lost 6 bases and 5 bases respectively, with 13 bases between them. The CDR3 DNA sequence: TGTGCCAGCAGAGTATACAGGACAAATGAAAAACTGTTTTTT. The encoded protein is CASRVYRTNEKLFF.